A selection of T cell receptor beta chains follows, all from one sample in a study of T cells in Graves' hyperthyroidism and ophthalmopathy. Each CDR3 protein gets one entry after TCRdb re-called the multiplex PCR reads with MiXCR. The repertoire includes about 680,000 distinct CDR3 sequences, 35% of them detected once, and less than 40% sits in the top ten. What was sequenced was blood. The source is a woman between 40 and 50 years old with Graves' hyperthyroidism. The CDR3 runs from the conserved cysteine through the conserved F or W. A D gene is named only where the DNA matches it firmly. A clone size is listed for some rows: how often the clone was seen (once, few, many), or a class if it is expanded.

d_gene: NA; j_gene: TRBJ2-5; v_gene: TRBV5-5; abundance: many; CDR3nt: TGTGCCAGCAGCCAGGGACGGACGCAGGAGACCCAGTACTTC; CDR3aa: CASSQGRTQETQYF
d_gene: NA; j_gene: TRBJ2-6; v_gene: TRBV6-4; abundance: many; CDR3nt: TGTGCCAGCAGTCCTTATTCTGGGGCCAACGTCCTGACTTTC; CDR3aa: CASSPYSGANVLTF
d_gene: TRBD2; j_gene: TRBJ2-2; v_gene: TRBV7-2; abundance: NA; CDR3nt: TGTGCCAGCAGAAGTCGGGGGGGGACGGTCACCGGGGAGCTGTTTTTT; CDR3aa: CASRSRGGTVTGELFF
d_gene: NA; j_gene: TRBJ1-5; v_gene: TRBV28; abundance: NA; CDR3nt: TGTGCCAGCAGTCCAAGCCTCGGACTGATCTTAGGGGATCAGCCCCAGCATTTT; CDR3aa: CASSPSLGLILGDQPQHF
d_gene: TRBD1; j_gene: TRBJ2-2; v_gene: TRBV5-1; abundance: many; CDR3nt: TGCGCCAGCAGGACAGGGTACGACACCGGGGAGCTGTTTTTT; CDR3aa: CASRTGYDTGELFF
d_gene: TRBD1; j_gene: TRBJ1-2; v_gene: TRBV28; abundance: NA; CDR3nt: TGTGCCAGCAGTACGGAGGGACAGGTCTATGGCTACACCTTC; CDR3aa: CASSTEGQVYGYTF
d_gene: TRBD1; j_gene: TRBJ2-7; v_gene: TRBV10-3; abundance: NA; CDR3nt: TGTGCCATCAGTCCGGGACAGACATACGAGCAGTACTTC; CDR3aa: CAISPGQTYEQYF
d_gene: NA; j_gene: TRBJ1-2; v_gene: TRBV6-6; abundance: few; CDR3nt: TGTGCCAGCAGTCCCACCGGGGCCTACCATGGCTACACCTTC; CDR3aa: CASSPTGAYHGYTF
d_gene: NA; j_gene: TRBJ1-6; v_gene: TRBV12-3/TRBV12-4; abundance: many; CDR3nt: TGTGCCAGCAGTTTAACCTCGGAGCCTTTGGGCGTCCACTTT; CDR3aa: CASSLTSEPLGVHF
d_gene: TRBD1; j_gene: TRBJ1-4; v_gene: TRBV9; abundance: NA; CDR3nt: TGTGCCAGCAGCGTAGAGGACAGGGGGAATGAAAAACTGTTTTTT; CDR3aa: CASSVEDRGNEKLFF
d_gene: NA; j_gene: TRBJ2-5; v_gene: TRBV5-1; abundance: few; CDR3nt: TGCGCCAGCAGGCGGGACAGCGCTTCTCAAGAGACCCAGTACTTC; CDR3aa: CASRRDSASQETQYF
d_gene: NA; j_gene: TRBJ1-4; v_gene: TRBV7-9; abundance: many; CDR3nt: TGTGCCAGCAGCTTACGCCAGGGGAAGGAAAAACTGTTTTTT; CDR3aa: CASSLRQGKEKLFF
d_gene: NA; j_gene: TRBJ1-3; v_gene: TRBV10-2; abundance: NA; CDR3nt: TGCGCCAGCAGTGAATCCGGGGCTGGAAACACCATATATTTT; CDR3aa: CASSESGAGNTIYF
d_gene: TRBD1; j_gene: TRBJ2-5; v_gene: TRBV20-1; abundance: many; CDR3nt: TGCAGTGCTAAAACAGGGGATCAAGAGACCCAGTACTTC; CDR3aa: CSAKTGDQETQYF
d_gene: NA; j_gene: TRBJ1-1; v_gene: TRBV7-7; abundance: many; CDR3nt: TGTGCTAGCAGCCCTATACAGCAGAACACTGAAGCTTTCTTT; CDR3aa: CASSPIQQNTEAFF
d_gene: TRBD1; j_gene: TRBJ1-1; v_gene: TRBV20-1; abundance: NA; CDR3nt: TGCAGTATACCGGGACAGGGGTTGAACACTGAAGCTTTCTTT; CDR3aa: CSIPGQGLNTEAFF
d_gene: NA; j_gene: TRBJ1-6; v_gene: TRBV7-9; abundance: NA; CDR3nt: TGTGCCAGCAGCTCGCCGAGAGGGGGTTCACCCCTCCACTTT; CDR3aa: CASSSPRGGSPLHF
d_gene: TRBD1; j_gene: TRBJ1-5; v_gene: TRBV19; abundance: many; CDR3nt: TGTGCCAGTAGTAGCTGGCAGGGGGCAGGCAATCAGCCCCAGCATTTT; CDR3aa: CASSSWQGAGNQPQHF
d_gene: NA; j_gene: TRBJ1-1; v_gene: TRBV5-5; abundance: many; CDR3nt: TGTGCCAGCAGCCTGGCAGCCATGAACACTGAAGCTTTCTTT; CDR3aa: CASSLAAMNTEAFF
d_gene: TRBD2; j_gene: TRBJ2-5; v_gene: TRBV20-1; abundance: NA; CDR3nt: TGCAGTGCTGACACCGATCAACTAGCGGGAGAGACCCAGTACTTC; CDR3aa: CSADTDQLAGETQYF
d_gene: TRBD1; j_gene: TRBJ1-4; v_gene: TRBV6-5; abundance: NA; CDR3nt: TGTGCCAGCAGGGGGGGGACAGGACAAGGTGAAAAACTGTTTTTT; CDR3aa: CASRGGTGQGEKLFF
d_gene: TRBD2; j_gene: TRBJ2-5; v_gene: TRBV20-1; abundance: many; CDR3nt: TGCAGTGCCCACGAGACGGGGGGGGTGACCCAGTACTTC; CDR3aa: CSAHETGGVTQYF
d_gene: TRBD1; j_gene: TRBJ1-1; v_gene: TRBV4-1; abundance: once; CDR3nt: TGCGCCAGCAGCCTTAGGGGGCGAGGATTGACTGGAGCTTTCTTT; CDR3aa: CASSLRGRGLTGAFF
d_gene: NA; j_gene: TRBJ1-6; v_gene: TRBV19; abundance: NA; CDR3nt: TGTGCCAGCGCTGGGACCGATAATTCACCCCTCCACTTT; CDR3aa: CASAGTDNSPLHF
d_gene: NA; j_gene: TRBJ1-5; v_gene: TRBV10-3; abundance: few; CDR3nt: TGTGCCATCAGTGAGTCTGACCAGGAGGGGCCCCAGCATTTT; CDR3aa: CAISESDQEGPQHF
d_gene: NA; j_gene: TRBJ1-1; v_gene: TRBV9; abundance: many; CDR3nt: TGTGCCAGCAGCGTAGACGGGGTCGGCACTGAAGCTTTCTTT; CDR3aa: CASSVDGVGTEAFF
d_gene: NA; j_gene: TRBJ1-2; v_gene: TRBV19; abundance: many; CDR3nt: TGTGCCAGTAGTATTACCCAGTATGGCTACACCTTC; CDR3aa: CASSITQYGYTF
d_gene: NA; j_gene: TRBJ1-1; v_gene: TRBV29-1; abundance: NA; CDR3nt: TGCAGCGGTTCTTCAGGACCCAACACTGAAGCTTTCTTT; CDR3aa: CSGSSGPNTEAFF
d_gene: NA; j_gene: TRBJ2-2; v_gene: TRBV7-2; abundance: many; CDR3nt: TGTGCCAGCAGCTTAGTGGGCGGCCTGAACACCGGGGAGCTGTTTTTT; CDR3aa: CASSLVGGLNTGELFF
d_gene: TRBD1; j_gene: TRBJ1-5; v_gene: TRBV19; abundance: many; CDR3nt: TGTGCCAGTAGTAGAGACAGGGGATCTAGCAATCAGCCCCAGCATTTT; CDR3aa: CASSRDRGSSNQPQHF
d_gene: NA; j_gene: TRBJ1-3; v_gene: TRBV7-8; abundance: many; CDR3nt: TGTGCCAGCAGCTTGGGACCGATCCCCCTGAGCTCTGGAAACACCATATATTTT; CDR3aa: CASSLGPIPLSSGNTIYF
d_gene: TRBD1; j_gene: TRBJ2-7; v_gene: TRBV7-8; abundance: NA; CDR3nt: TGCGCCAGCAGCCGAAAACAGGGGGACCTCGACGAGCAGTACTTC; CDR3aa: CASSRKQGDLDEQYF
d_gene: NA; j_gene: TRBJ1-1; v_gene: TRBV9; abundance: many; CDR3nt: TGTGCCAGCAGCATCAGTGGAGGGGGAGGCACTGAAGCTTTCTTT; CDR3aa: CASSISGGGGTEAFF
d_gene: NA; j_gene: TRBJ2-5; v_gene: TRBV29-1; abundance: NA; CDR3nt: TGCGGCGTTGGGACGGGAGTGTACCAAGAGACCCAGTACTTC; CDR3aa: CGVGTGVYQETQYF
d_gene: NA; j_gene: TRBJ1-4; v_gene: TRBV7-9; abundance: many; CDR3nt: TGTGCCAGCAGTTTAGACACAACTAATGAAAAACTGTTTTTT; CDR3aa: CASSLDTTNEKLFF
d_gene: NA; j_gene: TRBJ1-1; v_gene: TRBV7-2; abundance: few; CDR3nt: TGTGCCAGCAGCTTAGCCCAGGTTTGGAAAGGAGCTTTCTTT; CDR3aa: CASSLAQVWKGAFF